This TCR beta chain derives from a study of CD8+ T cells in alopecia areata. Following extraction, RNA underwent reverse transcription to cDNA, which served as the sequencing template. Sequencing used immunoSEQ multiplex PCR; TCRdb keeps in-frame clones, though not all of them. Of 200,000 to 250,000 clones in the sample, around three fifths are singletons; the top ten hold 0.45%. Trimming pared 5 bases from V and 6 bases from J, leaving 16 bases between. In germline, CDR1 is SQVTM, CDR2 ANQGSEA. This CDR3 is built from 13 residues. The chain has TRBV29-1 and TRBJ1-2; D might be TRBD1 (6 bases). This TCR came from a human donor with alopecia areata. Specimen: CD4+ T cells sorted from blood, collected at week 0. The CDR3 bases are TGCAGCGTTTTTCCGTTAGCAGGGGATGGCTACACCTTC. It codes for CSVFPLAGDGYTF. The complete variable domain, with remaining parts taken from reference TRBV29-1 and TRBJ1-2, reads SAVISQKPSRDICQRGTSLTIQCQVDSQVTMMFWYRQQPGQSLTLIATANQGSEATYESGFVIDKFPISRPNLTFSTLTVSNMSPEDSSIYLCSVFPLAGDGYTFGSGTRLTVV.